A selection of T cell receptor beta chains follows, all from one sample in a study of chemoradiotherapy in HPV16-positive cancers. Only in-frame clones appear in the TCRdb table, and some are missing; sequencing was by immunoSEQ multiplex PCR. The top ten clones hold approximately 1% of a sample with roughly 12,000 clones, approximately 85% of them seen once. The sample was taken from a patient who underwent chemoradiotherapy. Receptors were obtained from a human donor with HPV-associated anogenital cancer. CDR3s include the opening cysteine and the closing phenylalanine or tryptophan. The D gene is left open where the match is weak. Clone sizes are given selectively: once, few, many, or a class where the clone is expanded.

.	TRBJ2-5	TRBV9	.	CASSVLWTAETQYF	TGTGCCAGCAGCGTTCTCTGGACGGCAGAGACCCAGTACTTC
TRBD2	TRBJ2-5	TRBV5-4	.	CASSLSTAGEDQYF	TGTGCCAGCAGCTTGTCTACAGCGGGGGAAGACCAGTACTTC
.	TRBJ1-6	TRBV6-1	.	CASITAGARGSPLHF	TGTGCCAGCATCACCGCCGGGGCACGTGGATCACCCCTCCACTTT
TRBD1	TRBJ2-7	TRBV5-5	.	CASRGQDVYEQYF	TGTGCCAGCAGAGGACAGGACGTATACGAGCAGTACTTC
.	TRBJ2-3	TRBV19	.	CASSTANTDTQYF	TGTGCCAGTAGCACTGCCAACACAGATACGCAGTATTTT
.	TRBJ2-3	TRBV19	few	CASSIDNTDTQYF	TGTGCCAGTAGTATAGATAATACAGATACGCAGTATTTT
.	TRBJ1-4	TRBV28	.	CASSLGARGARTNEKLFF	TGTGCCAGCAGTTTAGGGGCGAGGGGGGCCAGGACTAATGAAAAACTGTTTTTT
TRBD2	TRBJ2-3	TRBV6-6	once	CASTDSTSGGADTQYF	TGTGCCAGCACCGACTCGACTAGCGGGGGGGCAGATACGCAGTATTTT
TRBD1	TRBJ1-3	TRBV7-7	.	CAPGGQGVGNTIYF	TGTGCCCCTGGGGGGCAGGGGGTTGGAAACACCATATATTTT
.	TRBJ2-7	TRBV30	.	CASTGGEIKGGPNTLSSTYEQYF	TGTGCCTCAACGGGCGGGGAGATAAAAGGGGGTCCGAATACACTCAGCTCTACCTACGAGCAGTACTTC
.	TRBJ1-5	TRBV7-9	.	CASSDSRVGYNQPQHF	TGTGCCAGCAGCGATAGCCGGGTGGGGTACAATCAGCCCCAGCATTTT
.	TRBJ1-4	TRBV11-2	.	CASSSPNLAATNEKLFF	TGTGCCAGCAGCTCCCCGAATTTGGCCGCAACTAATGAAAAACTGTTTTTT
.	TRBJ2-3	TRBV7-9	.	CASSFDMSSDTDTQYF	TGTGCCAGCAGCTTTGATATGTCTAGCGATACAGATACGCAGTATTTT
.	TRBJ2-7	TRBV5-5	.	CASSLAGSSSYEQYF	TGTGCCAGCAGCTTGGCTGGCAGCTCCTCCTACGAGCAGTACTTC
TRBD1	TRBJ2-1	TRBV30	.	CAWSQDRGAFNEQFF	TGTGCCTGGAGTCAGGACAGGGGAGCATTCAATGAGCAGTTCTTC
TRBD2	TRBJ2-1	TRBV4-3	once	CASSQGIQRGVYNEQFF	TGCGCCAGCAGCCAGGGCATCCAACGGGGGGTGTACAATGAGCAGTTCTTC
TRBD2	TRBJ2-1	TRBV11-2	.	CASTRNSGYNEQFF	TGTGCCAGCACCCGAAATAGCGGGTACAATGAGCAGTTCTTC
TRBD2	TRBJ2-2	TRBV27	.	CASSLWEGTGELFF	TGTGCCAGCAGTTTATGGGAGGGCACCGGGGAGCTGTTTTTT
.	TRBJ1-6	TRBV7-9	few	CASSADSSYNSPLHF	TGTGCCAGCAGCGCGGACAGCTCCTATAATTCACCCCTCCACTTT
.	TRBJ2-1	TRBV6-5	.	CASSFGGEQFF	TGTGCCAGCAGTTTCGGAGGTGAGCAGTTCTTC
.	TRBJ2-1	TRBV7-9	.	CASSQWTDNEQFF	TGTGCCAGCAGCCAATGGACAGACAATGAGCAGTTCTTC
.	TRBJ1-2	TRBV2	.	CASNWGAYGYTF	TGTGCCAGCAATTGGGGGGCGTATGGCTACACCTTC
TRBD1	TRBJ2-7	TRBV18	.	CASSPPSGTGRYEQYF	TGTGCCAGCTCACCACCATCAGGGACAGGGAGGTACGAGCAGTACTTC
TRBD1	TRBJ2-7	TRBV5-1	few	CASSSWDSTYEQYF	TGCGCCAGCAGCTCTTGGGACAGTACCTACGAGCAGTACTTC
.	TRBJ2-7	TRBV15	.	CATSIGFTYEQYF	TGTGCCACCAGCATAGGGTTTACCTACGAGCAGTACTTC
.	TRBJ1-6	TRBV2	.	CASSRTGIYNSPLHF	TGTGCCAGCAGTAGAACCGGAATCTATAATTCACCCCTCCACTTT
TRBD1	TRBJ1-4	TRBV5-8	.	CASSQGQGALVKEKLFF	TGTGCCAGCAGCCAGGGACAGGGCGCCCTGGTTAAGGAAAAACTGTTTTTT
.	TRBJ1-2	TRBV28	.	CASSFPLWGGYTF	TGTGCCAGCAGTTTTCCCCTCTGGGGTGGCTACACCTTC
TRBD1	TRBJ1-4	TRBV10-1	.	CASANRDSPNEKLFF	TGCGCCAGCGCCAACCGGGACAGCCCTAATGAAAAACTGTTTTTT
TRBD1	TRBJ1-1	TRBV6-6	.	CASSEYRGEAFF	TGTGCCAGCAGTGAGTACAGGGGCGAGGCTTTCTTT
TRBD1	TRBJ1-6	TRBV10-3	.	CAISRQGDNSPLHF	TGTGCCATCAGTCGACAGGGGGACAATTCACCCCTCCACTTT
.	TRBJ2-3	TRBV5-6	few	CASSLQGWGTDTQYF	TGTGCCAGCAGCTTGCAGGGGTGGGGCACAGATACGCAGTATTTT
TRBD1	TRBJ1-2	TRBV6-1	.	CASSENRDSLIYGYTF	TGTGCCAGCAGTGAAAATAGGGACAGTCTGATCTATGGCTACACCTTC
.	TRBJ1-5	TRBV6-1	.	CASRSVSNQPQHF	TGTGCCAGCAGGTCAGTTTCCAATCAGCCCCAGCATTTT
.	TRBJ1-6	TRBV18	.	CASSPMKGNNSPLHF	TGTGCCAGCTCACCGATGAAGGGAAATAATTCACCCCTCCACTTT
.	TRBJ1-1	TRBV7-3	few	CASSYWGTGRNTEAFF	TGTGCCAGCAGCTACTGGGGGACCGGGAGGAACACTGAAGCTTTCTTT
TRBD2	TRBJ2-2	TRBV14	.	CASSPYMTSGVNTGELFF	TGTGCCAGCAGCCCCTATATGACTAGCGGGGTTAACACCGGGGAGCTGTTTTTT
.	TRBJ1-5	TRBV10-2	.	CASSESTYNQPQHF	TGCGCCAGCAGTGAGTCCACCTACAATCAGCCCCAGCATTTT
.	TRBJ1-2	TRBV30	.	CAWSVGRGNYGYTF	TGTGCCTGGAGTGTCGGCAGGGGAAACTATGGCTACACCTTC
TRBD2	TRBJ2-1	TRBV27	.	CASQWTSGGANHEQFF	TGTGCCAGCCAATGGACTAGCGGGGGGGCAAATCATGAGCAGTTCTTC
TRBD2	TRBJ2-5	TRBV2	.	CASSDRTSGETQYF	TGTGCCAGCAGTGACCGGACTAGTGGAGAGACCCAGTACTTC
.	TRBJ2-3	TRBV30	.	CAWSVRAGYTQYF	TGTGCCTGGAGTGTACGGGCCGGCTATACGCAGTATTTT
TRBD1	TRBJ1-6	TRBV23-1	few	CASSPDRASPLHF	TGCGCCAGCAGCCCAGACAGGGCGTCACCCCTCCACTTT
.	TRBJ2-7	TRBV7-9	.	CASSYTGLDEQYF	TGTGCCAGCAGCTATACAGGGCTCGACGAGCAGTACTTC
.	TRBJ1-2	TRBV7-3	few	CASSPTASPNYGYTF	TGTGCCAGCAGCCCCACGGCTTCCCCCAACTATGGCTACACCTTC
.	TRBJ2-3	TRBV27	.	CASRDRGADTQYF	TGTGCCAGCAGGGACCGGGGCGCAGATACGCAGTATTTT
.	TRBJ1-1	TRBV7-9	.	CASSLQMNTEAFF	TGTGCCAGCAGCCTACAAATGAACACTGAAGCTTTCTTT
.	TRBJ1-4	TRBV19	.	CASSSDEKLFF	TGTGCCAGTAGCAGCGATGAAAAACTGTTTTTT
.	TRBJ2-6	TRBV16	.	CASSLDRGANVLTF	TGTGCCAGCAGCCTTGACCGTGGGGCCAACGTCCTGACTTTC
TRBD1	TRBJ1-6	TRBV5-4	.	CASSPGQGVGAVSPLHF	TGTGCCAGCAGCCCAGGACAGGGTGTCGGCGCGGTCTCACCCCTCCACTTT
.	TRBJ1-1	TRBV5-1	.	CASSLAGMMNTEAFF	TGCGCCAGCAGCTTGGCCGGCATGATGAACACTGAAGCTTTCTTT
.	TRBJ1-2	TRBV6-5	.	CASTRDGYGYTF	TGTGCCAGCACTAGGGACGGCTATGGCTACACCTTC
TRBD1	TRBJ1-6	TRBV4-1	.	CASRDRINSPLHF	TGCGCCAGCCGGGACAGGATAAATTCACCCCTCCACTTT
.	TRBJ2-3	TRBV10-3	.	CAISVGIDTDTQYF	TGTGCCATCAGTGTTGGGATTGACACAGATACGCAGTATTTT